This TCR beta chain emerged from a study of human T cells and chemical hapten exposure. Regarding time point: patch test 2, 6 weeks after DPC sensitization. As for treatment: therapeutic diphenylcyclopropenone sensitization with weekly scalp DPC. TCRdb recomputed calls from the RACE reads with MiXCR, one row per CDR3 protein. The table records 96,000 or so distinct CDR3 sequences, approximately 8.6% of them present only once. The germline V gene encodes CDR1 DFQATT and CDR2 SNEGSKA (reference sequence). Losses at the gene ends were 3 bases for V and 0 bases for J; bases not matched to a gene: 6. This CDR3 is 15 amino acids long. This clonotype has a count of ten or more.

V gene TRBV20-1 combines with J gene TRBJ1-2; 8 bases are shared with TRBD1. The TCR originated in a woman aged 40 to 50 with alopecia areata. Some clones in this sample may be carry-over from other donors' samples. The input for sequencing was whole blood, taken in connection with sensitization to the hapten diphenylcyclopropenone (DPC). The CDR3 protein is CSARIRDRTNYGYTF. CDR3 nucleotides: TGCAGTGCTAGGATACGGGACAGGACTAACTATGGCTACACCTTC.